The clone carrying this TCR beta chain was observed a handful of times. Repertoires were generated with immunoSEQ multiplex PCR, while TCRdb's copy carries only in-frame clones and drops some. The data contain under 850,000 clones, roughly 72% of them seen just once; the ten biggest clones take up under 2%. These data originate in a study of shared clonotypes between healthy human individuals. Germline V gene sequence: CDR1 KGHSH, CDR2 LQKENI. The V end lost 3 bases, the J end lost 4 bases, and 16 bases lay between the germline ends. This CDR3 contains 16 residues. The TCR comes from a woman in her thirties in good health. The specimen was memory CD4+ T cells sorted from blood. As to subset: CD45RA-negative fraction. The chain combines TRBV18 with TRBJ1-3; D is perhaps TRBD1 (6 bases). CDR3 residues: CASSPESGTKGNTIYF. CDR3 DNA: TGTGCCAGCTCACCGGAGTCCGGGACAAAAGGAAACACCATATATTTT.